This TCR beta chain emerged from a study of blood T cell repertoires in COVID-19. About the research overall: Samples of COVID-19 (acute and convalescent) were obtained from the United States, Italy and Spain. T cells, B-cell-depleted T cells, or PBMCs provided the cDNA or gDNA that served as material.

The CDR3 loop spans 13 amino acids. Germline V CDR1 and CDR2: LGHDT, YNNKEL (reference sequence). This clone occurred once. One junction end disagrees with the germline gene, perhaps due to a read error. In the source study's methods: Amplification from reference gene primers served as the basis for estimated nucleated cell counts. TCRdb's table, derived via immunoSEQ multiplex PCR, lists solely in-frame clones and lacks some. V and J calls and clone size come straight from that table; D and trimming were deduced from the DNA. Among roughly 34,000 clones listed, roughly 90% were seen once. This clonotype was obtained from a man aged 60 to 75 with active or convalescent COVID-19. Source material: peripheral blood. The chain links TRBV3-1 (or the pseudogene TRBV3-2) to TRBJ2-7, with D perhaps TRBD2 (5 bases). In nucleotides, the CDR3 is TGTGCCAGCAGCCAGAGCGGCCCCTACGAGCAGTGCTTC. It codes for CASSQSGPYEQCF.